A selection of T cell receptor beta chains follows, all from one sample in a study of T cells in Graves' hyperthyroidism and ophthalmopathy. TCRdb fed the multiplex PCR reads into MiXCR, producing one record per CDR3 protein. The table records over 250,000 distinct CDR3 sequences, 20% to 25% of them present only once. Source material: blood. The source is a man aged 30 to 39 with Graves' ophthalmopathy. CDR3s include the opening cysteine and the closing phenylalanine or tryptophan. Fields, in order: clone size, V gene, J gene, D gene, CDR3 protein, CDR3 DNA. A D gene is named only where the DNA matches it firmly. Clone size is given for some rows only: seen once, a few or many times, or a class if the clone is expanded.

abundance: many
v_gene: TRBV12-3/TRBV12-4
j_gene: TRBJ2-7
d_gene: -
CDR3aa: CASSLQGGEQYF
CDR3nt: TGTGCCAGCAGTTTACAGGGGGGCGAGCAGTACTTC

abundance: few
v_gene: TRBV12-3/TRBV12-4
j_gene: TRBJ2-1
d_gene: -
CDR3aa: CASTLRGEQFF
CDR3nt: TGTGCCAGCACCCTGCGGGGAGAGCAGTTCTTC

abundance: few
v_gene: TRBV5-6
j_gene: TRBJ2-5
d_gene: -
CDR3aa: CASSFRAQETQYF
CDR3nt: TGTGCCAGCAGCTTCAGGGCCCAAGAGACCCAGTACTTC

abundance: few
v_gene: TRBV11-3
j_gene: TRBJ2-2
d_gene: -
CDR3aa: CASSLLAGNTGELFF
CDR3nt: TGTGCCAGCAGCTTGTTGGCGGGGAACACCGGGGAGCTGTTTTTT

abundance: -
v_gene: TRBV6-1
j_gene: TRBJ2-7
d_gene: TRBD1
CDR3aa: CATKRRDSSYYEQYF
CDR3nt: TGTGCCACCAAGCGCCGGGACAGCTCTTACTACGAGCAGTACTTC

abundance: -
v_gene: TRBV29-1
j_gene: TRBJ2-7
d_gene: -
CDR3aa: CSVGGRFVYEQYF
CDR3nt: TGCAGCGTTGGTGGCAGGTTTGTCTACGAGCAGTACTTC

abundance: -
v_gene: TRBV5-1
j_gene: TRBJ2-7
d_gene: TRBD2
CDR3aa: CASSSRLAGGPGEQYF
CDR3nt: TGCGCCAGCAGCTCCCGACTAGCGGGAGGCCCCGGCGAGCAGTACTTC

abundance: -
v_gene: TRBV27
j_gene: TRBJ2-1
d_gene: -
CDR3aa: CASSLKGSYNEQFF
CDR3nt: TGTGCCAGCAGTTTGAAGGGCTCCTACAATGAGCAGTTCTTC

abundance: few
v_gene: TRBV7-2
j_gene: TRBJ2-7
d_gene: TRBD2
CDR3aa: CASSSNSGSGYEQYF
CDR3nt: TGTGCCAGCAGCTCAAATAGCGGGAGTGGTTACGAGCAGTACTTC

abundance: many
v_gene: TRBV28
j_gene: TRBJ1-5
d_gene: TRBD1
CDR3aa: CASRSTGGQPQHF
CDR3nt: TGTGCCAGCAGGTCGACAGGGGGTCAGCCCCAGCATTTT

abundance: -
v_gene: TRBV11-2
j_gene: TRBJ2-5
d_gene: TRBD1
CDR3aa: CASSDAGTGGAQTQYF
CDR3nt: TGTGCCAGCAGCGACGCCGGGACAGGGGGCGCCCAGACCCAGTACTTC

abundance: -
v_gene: TRBV12-3/TRBV12-4
j_gene: TRBJ2-1
d_gene: TRBD2
CDR3aa: CASSLGSGGGQQFF
CDR3nt: TGTGCCAGCAGTTTAGGTAGCGGGGGGGGCCAGCAGTTCTTC

abundance: many
v_gene: TRBV7-2
j_gene: TRBJ2-7
d_gene: TRBD2
CDR3aa: CASSLDTSGVSYEQYF
CDR3nt: TGTGCCAGCAGCTTAGATACTAGCGGGGTCTCCTACGAGCAGTACTTC

abundance: few
v_gene: TRBV7-6
j_gene: TRBJ2-3
d_gene: TRBD1
CDR3aa: CASSSGQGVLTDTQYF
CDR3nt: TGTGCCAGCAGCTCCGGACAGGGTGTTCTCACAGATACGCAGTATTTT

abundance: -
v_gene: TRBV28
j_gene: TRBJ1-2
d_gene: TRBD1
CDR3aa: CASSLTDRRLDYGYTF
CDR3nt: TGTGCCAGCAGTTTAACGGACAGGAGGCTCGACTATGGCTACACCTTC

abundance: few
v_gene: TRBV29-1
j_gene: TRBJ2-7
d_gene: -
CDR3aa: CSGRGASYEQYF
CDR3nt: TGCAGCGGGCGAGGCGCATCCTACGAGCAGTACTTC

abundance: -
v_gene: TRBV10-2
j_gene: TRBJ2-1
d_gene: -
CDR3aa: CASSESGVVNEQFF
CDR3nt: TGCGCCAGCAGTGAATCGGGAGTTGTGAATGAGCAGTTCTTC

abundance: many
v_gene: TRBV20-1
j_gene: TRBJ2-7
d_gene: TRBD2
CDR3aa: CSADQGLAGGEQYF
CDR3nt: TGCAGTGCCGACCAGGGACTAGCGGGCGGCGAGCAGTACTTC

abundance: many
v_gene: TRBV11-2
j_gene: TRBJ2-1
d_gene: -
CDR3aa: CASSQDHEQFF
CDR3nt: TGTGCCAGCAGCCAGGACCATGAGCAGTTCTTC

abundance: many
v_gene: TRBV7-3
j_gene: TRBJ2-5
d_gene: -
CDR3aa: CASSLRRGLQETQYF
CDR3nt: TGTGCCAGCAGCCTCCGGAGGGGGCTACAAGAGACCCAGTACTTC